One and the same sample provided the 22 T cell receptor beta chains below, sequenced in a study of T-cell reconstitution after alpha-beta-depleted transplantation in children. Study-wide results and limits: T-cell numbers and diversity, one year after transplant, stemmed largely from T cells that were newly produced.

Their antigens are not known. TCRbeta library preparation incorporated unique molecular identifiers. TCRdb re-analysed the PCR reads in MiXCR, keeping a single row per CDR3 protein. The table shows hundreds of thousands of distinct CDR3 sequences, with around 7.1% occurring only once. The material was peripheral blood, obtained 360 days after TCRalphabeta/CD19-depleted stem cell transplant. Every receptor here comes from a female patient aged 2-9 years who had a stem cell transplant for Fanconi anemia, so the T cells may come from the graft donor.

This clonotype was seen at least ten times. V usage is TRBV5-1 and J usage is TRBJ2-3; 7 bases align to TRBD2. The length of the CDR3 is 17 residues. Unmatched junction bases numbered 12, after V lost 1 base and J lost 4 bases. Germline values: CDR1 SGHRS, CDR2 YFSETQ. This CDR3 is CASSLWDWTRLSDTQYF. The DNA of the CDR3 is TGCGCCAGCAGCTTGTGGGATTGGACTAGGTTGTCAGATACGCAGTATTTT.

The table lists this clonotype with a few counts. The rearrangement uses TRBV3-1 and TRBJ1-6, with a tentative D call TRBD1 (6 bases). The CDR3 is made up of 13 amino acids. Trimming shortened V by 4 bases and J by 9 bases, and 10 bases separated the two germline ends. Germline-derived CDR1 and CDR2 are LGHDT and YNNKEL (reference sequence). The CDR3 DNA sequence: TGTGCCAGCAGCCCCAACAGGGTTTCACCCCTCCACTTT. It specifies CASSPNRVSPLHF.

The chain recombines TRBV7-8 with TRBJ2-6; 7 nucleotides agree with TRBD1. V lost 4 bases to trimming and J lost 1 base; unmatched junction nucleotides: 13. Germline-derived CDR1 and CDR2 are SGHVS and FQNEAQ. The CDR3 has 19 amino acids. The CDR3: CASSSLRTGVDSGANVLTF. In nucleotides, the CDR3 is TGTGCCAGCAGCTCCCTCCGAACAGGGGTAGATTCTGGGGCCAACGTCCTGACTTTC.

J is TRBJ2-2 and V is TRBV20-1; maybe TRBD1 (6 bases). V was cut by 0 bases and J by 2 bases, with 10 bases left in between. The germline V gene has CDR1 DFQATT and CDR2 SNEGSKA (reference sequence). The CDR3 spans 15 residues. This CDR3 is CSARDPGHNTGELFF. DNA of the CDR3: TGCAGTGCTAGAGATCCGGGACATAACACCGGGGAGCTGTTTTTT.

This clonotype was recorded at least ten times. The V call is TRBV20-1, the J call TRBJ1-1; tentative D call: TRBD1 (6 bases). CDR1 DFQATT and CDR2 SNEGSKA come from the germline V gene (reference sequence). The CDR3 sequence is 12 residues long. V was trimmed by 5 bases and J by 6 bases, leaving 13 bases between them. CDR3: CSAWRGASEAFF. The DNA of the CDR3 is TGCAGTGCTTGGAGGGGGGCGTCTGAAGCTTTCTTT.

This clonotype was counted at least ten times. Because the CDR3 is missing its conserved closing phenylalanine or tryptophan, this is likely a read error. The limits of the CDR3 on the DNA are not certain, so only TCRdb's listed CDR3 is given. The V call is TRBV20-1, the J call TRBJ2-1; TRBD2 is the table's D call, not checked against the DNA. The germline gives CDR1 DFQATT, CDR2 SNEGSKA (reference sequence). The CDR3 is 12 amino acids in total, end residues counted. The CDR3 region is CSAALYGLAGPL.

The table lists this clonotype with many counts. The chain carries TRBV7-3 and TRBJ2-1, with a tentative D call TRBD2 (6 bases). Trimming cost V 2 bases and J 1 base, with 9 bases left between them. CDR1 is SGHTA, CDR2 FQGTGA, per germline. CDR3 length: 15 amino acids. The CDR3 bases are TGTGCCAGCAGCTTACTACTAGCTTCCTACAATGAGCAGTTCTTC. It is translated as CASSLLLASYNEQFF.

The chain couples TRBV6-2 or TRBV6-3 to TRBJ1-2; the D gene is possibly TRBD1 (6 bases). The CDR3 is 13 amino acids. Trimming pared 10 bases from V and 5 bases from J, leaving 17 bases between. Germline V CDR1 and CDR2: MNHEY, SVGEGT. Written as DNA, the CDR3 is TGTGCCACCGACCGAGGGACACCATATGGCTACACCTTC. Its translation is CATDRGTPYGYTF.

This clonotype was found many times. The rearrangement links TRBV28 to TRBJ2-3; TRBD1 matches at 10 bases. V was clipped by 8 bases and J by 1 base; unmatched bases: 3. The CDR3 totals 14 residues. CDR1 and CDR2 (germline): MDHEN, SYDVKM. Here the CDR3 reads CASRDRGGTDTQYF. The CDR3 nucleotides are TGTGCCAGCCGGGACAGGGGAGGCACAGATACGCAGTATTTT.

The rearrangement uses TRBV15 and TRBJ1-1; the D gene is possibly TRBD1 (6 bases). This CDR3 contains 13 residues. V dropped 5 bases and J dropped 7 bases, with 14 bases sitting between them. Germline CDR1 LNHNV, CDR2 YYDKDF (reference sequence). CDR3 sequence (DNA): TGTGCCACCAGCTACAGGGTTTATAATGAAGCTTTCTTT. Translating gives CATSYRVYNEAFF.

This clonotype occurred many times. The rearrangement links TRBV4-3 to TRBJ2-7; D call uncertain. The V end lost 0 bases, the J end lost 3 bases, and 9 bases lay between the germline ends. Per germline, CDR1 LGHNA and CDR2 YSLEER. This CDR3 region has 14 residues. The chain's CDR3 is CASSQEFGSYEQYF. The CDR3 nucleotides read TGCGCCAGCAGCCAAGAATTTGGCAGCTACGAGCAGTACTTC.

The gene calls are TRBV20-1 and TRBJ2-6; TRBD1 might be the D (6 bases). Per the germline V gene, CDR1 is DFQATT and CDR2 is SNEGSKA (reference sequence). Trimming left V 3 bases short and J 0 bases short, with 9 bases between. The CDR3 length is 15 residues. The CDR3 DNA reads as TGCAGTGCTAGGGACAGAGTCTCTGGGGCCAACGTCCTGACTTTC. Protein sequence: CSARDRVSGANVLTF.

This clonotype was counted many times. This chain connects TRBV5-1 to TRBJ2-6; D is ambiguous. Trimming stripped 1 base from V and 2 bases from J, with 4 bases between. CDR1 is SGHRS and CDR2 is YFSETQ in the germline V gene. This CDR3 is built from 14 residues. CDR3 sequence: CASSLRAGANVLTF. The CDR3 DNA follows: TGCGCCAGCAGCTTGCGGGCTGGGGCCAACGTCCTGACTTTC. The variable domain in full, completed from reference TRBV5-1 and TRBJ2-6, reads KAGVTQTPRYLIKTRGQQVTLSCSPISGHRSVSWYQQTPGQGLQFLFEYFSETQRNKGNFPGRFSGRQFSNSRSEMNVSTLELGDSALYLCASSLRAGANVLTFGAGSRLTVL.

This clonotype was counted between two and nine times. The chain employs TRBV20-1 and TRBJ2-7, with D possibly called TRBD1 or TRBD2 (5 bases each). Trimming shortened V by 4 bases and J by 3 bases, and 10 bases separated the two germline ends. Germline lookup yields CDR1 DFQATT and CDR2 SNEGSKA (reference sequence). This CDR3 is 12 amino acids long. The CDR3 coding sequence is TGCAGTGCTAACCGGGACGACTACGAGCAGTACGTC. It yields the protein CSANRDDYEQYV.

A few counts support this clonotype. This chain connects TRBV20-1 to TRBJ1-6; TRBD1 agrees at 8 bases. The CDR3 runs to 13 residues. The germline V gene encodes CDR1 DFQATT and CDR2 SNEGSKA (reference sequence). The ends lost 5 bases at V and 10 bases at J; junction bases unmatched: 7. The DNA of the CDR3 is TGCAGTGCTCCCGACAGGGGTGGCTCACCCCTCCACTTT. Its translation: CSAPDRGGSPLHF.

This chain uses TRBV9 with TRBJ2-3; 8 positions match TRBD2. The CDR3 consists of 16 residues. CDR1 is SGDLS, CDR2 YYNGEE, per germline. Losses at the gene ends were 3 bases for V and 0 bases for J; bases not matched to a gene: 6. The CDR3 spells CASSGTLAASTDTQYF. As DNA, the CDR3 is TGTGCCAGCAGCGGAACACTAGCGGCAAGCACAGATACGCAGTATTTT. Full variable domain (outside the CDR3, taken from reference TRBV9 and TRBJ2-3): DSGVTQTPKHLITATGQRVTLRCSPRSGDLSVYWYQQSLDQGLQFLIQYYNGEERAKGNILERFSAQQFPDLHSELNLSSLELGDSALYFCASSGTLAASTDTQYFGPGTRLTVL.

The chain's CDR3 is CASSQDLVPSGQFF. The CDR3 DNA is TGTGCCAGCAGCCAAGATTTAGTGCCCTCCGGACAGTTCTTC. The chain uses TRBV3-1 and TRBJ2-1; D gene ambiguous. Germline loops: CDR1 LGHDT, CDR2 YNNKEL (reference sequence). The CDR3 spans 14 residues. V was trimmed by 0 bases and J by 13 bases, leaving 16 bases between them.

This clonotype was found many times. The junction differs from germline at one of its ends, possibly a read error. The V call is TRBV7-7, the J call TRBJ2-1, with D perhaps matching TRBD1 (5 bases). The germline CDR1 and CDR2 sequences are SSHAT and FNYEAQ (reference sequence). CDR3 length: 13 amino acids. The CDR3 nucleotides are TGTGCTAGCAGCCCAGGGTCCTCCAGGGAGCAGTTCTTC. Protein: CASSPGSSREQFF.

This clonotype has a count of ten or more. V is TRBV5-6 and J is TRBJ1-1; 7 bases map to TRBD1. This CDR3 has 14 amino acids. Germline V gene lookup returns CDR1 SGHDT and CDR2 YYEEEE. Unmatched junction bases numbered 2, after V lost 3 bases and J lost 0 bases. CDR3 sequence (DNA): TGTGCCAGCAGCTGGGGACAGTTGAACACTGAAGCTTTCTTT. Amino acids: CASSWGQLNTEAFF.

The rearrangement joins TRBV20-1 to TRBJ2-5; 8 bases fit TRBD1. The CDR3 loop spans 13 amino acids. V was clipped by 4 bases and J by 5 bases; unmatched bases: 6. The V gene's germline CDR1 is DFQATT and CDR2 SNEGSKA (reference sequence). Written as DNA, the CDR3 is TGCAGTGCTACCCAGGGGGCTGGGGAGACCCAGTACTTC. As protein: CSATQGAGETQYF.

This clonotype has a handful of counts. This chain connects TRBV12-3 or TRBV12-4 to TRBJ1-2; 7 bases align to TRBD1. V was pared by 2 bases and J by 2 bases, with 5 bases of the junction left unmatched. CDR3 size: 15 residues. The CDR3 here is CASSLSGQENYGYTF. The CDR3, as DNA: TGTGCCAGCAGTTTAAGTGGACAGGAGAACTATGGCTACACCTTC.

The CDR3 coding sequence is TGTGCCAGCAGTTTAGACCACGGGGGCCCTCAGCCCCAGCATTTT. It codes for CASSLDHGGPQPQHF. The chain links TRBV28 to TRBJ1-5; possibly TRBD1 for D (6 bases). V was shortened by 2 bases and J by 6 bases, with 14 bases between the two germline ends. Germline V gene data show CDR1 as MDHEN and CDR2 as SYDVKM. CDR3 size: 15 residues.